The 25 T cell receptor beta chains presented below share a single source sample, sequenced in a study of T cell responses to AZD1222 COVID-19 vaccine. The repertoire was sequenced with immunoSEQ multiplex PCR; TCRdb's copy has only in-frame clones and lacks some. The table includes about 170,000 clones, roughly 87% detected once. The specimen was peripheral blood, collected 28 days after the second AZD1222 dose. These TCRs come from an adult who received the AZD1222 COVID-19 vaccine.

The gene calls are TRBV9 and TRBJ1-1, with a tentative D call TRBD1 (6 bases). The V gene lost 3 bases and the J gene lost 5 bases, with 20 bases spanning the gap. The CDR3 contains 16 residues. Looked up from germline, CDR1 is SGDLS and CDR2 is YYNGEE. The CDR3 here is CASSANPQGFRTEAFF. The CDR3 coding sequence is TGTGCCAGCAGCGCTAACCCCCAGGGGTTCAGAACTGAAGCTTTCTTT.

This clone was counted a few times. The chain uses TRBV4-1 and TRBJ1-5; TRBD1 agrees at 8 bases. Germline CDR1 and CDR2: MGHRA and YSYEKL. The CDR3 has 16 residues. After removal of 3 bases from V and 5 bases from J, the junction contained 9 bases not matched to a gene. The CDR3 sequence is CASSHSQGDGDQPQHF. CDR3 nucleotides: TGCGCCAGCAGCCACTCACAGGGGGATGGGGATCAGCCCCAGCATTTT.

The V call is TRBV5-1, the J call TRBJ1-2; D is possibly TRBD1 (6 bases). The germline CDR1 and CDR2 sequences are SGHRS and YFSETQ. The ends were cut back, 4 bases at V and 7 bases at J, with 17 bases in the middle. The CDR3 runs 14 residues. The CDR3 reads CASSPGQPLSGYTF. In DNA, the CDR3 is TGCGCCAGCAGCCCCGGACAGCCCCTTTCTGGCTACACCTTC.

The V gene is TRBV2, the J gene TRBJ2-7; no clear D gene. The CDR3 loop spans 13 amino acids. V was trimmed by 7 bases and J by 2 bases, leaving 12 bases between them. CDR1 and CDR2 from the germline V gene are SNHLY and FYNNEI. CDR3 in amino acids: CASTSDTAYEQYF. The CDR3 DNA sequence: TGTGCCAGCACCTCTGACACGGCCTACGAGCAGTACTTC.

The chain has TRBV6-5 and TRBJ1-4; no firm D call. Trimming removed 6 bases at V and 4 bases at J, with 9 bases between. The CDR3 contains 13 residues. Germline CDR1 is MNHEY and CDR2 is SVGAGI. The chain's CDR3 is CASSLTFNEKLFF. The DNA for the CDR3 is TGTGCCAGCAGCCTAACCTTTAATGAAAAACTGTTTTTT.

This sequence joins TRBV5-1 and TRBJ1-2; possible D gene TRBD1, 6 bases. CDR1 and CDR2 from the germline V gene are SGHRS and YFSETQ. The length of the CDR3 is 14 residues. The V gene lost 0 bases and the J gene lost 2 bases, with 8 bases spanning the gap. The CDR3 sequence is CASSLGDTNYGYTF. CDR3 coding DNA: TGCGCCAGCAGCTTGGGGGACACCAACTATGGCTACACCTTC.

This sequence joins TRBV7-8 and TRBJ1-1; D may be TRBD1 (6 bases). V was trimmed by 0 bases and J by 7 bases, leaving 15 bases between them. There are 15 residues in the CDR3. Germline V gene sequence: CDR1 SGHVS, CDR2 FQNEAQ. The CDR3: CASSLAKGGVGEAFF. In DNA, the CDR3 is TGTGCCAGCAGCTTAGCCAAAGGGGGGGTGGGTGAAGCTTTCTTT.

The rearrangement uses TRBV19 and TRBJ1-5; D uncertain. The CDR3 runs to 13 residues. CDR1 is LNHDA, CDR2 SQIVND, per germline (reference sequence). Trimming stripped 3 bases from V and 4 bases from J, with 7 bases between. CDR3 loop: CASSMWENQPQHF. CDR3 in DNA: TGTGCCAGTAGTATGTGGGAGAATCAGCCCCAGCATTTT.

This clone showed up just once. The chain combines TRBV6-2 or TRBV6-3 with TRBJ2-4; D is ambiguous. CDR3 length equals 12 residues. Germline CDR1 and CDR2: MNHEY and SVGEGT. Trimming pared 4 bases from V and 5 bases from J, leaving 6 bases between. CDR3 region: CASSLRENIQYF. The CDR3 DNA sequence: TGTGCCAGCAGTTTAAGGGAAAACATTCAGTACTTC.

The V call is TRBV18, the J call TRBJ2-5, with 14 bases identical to TRBD2. The germline CDR1 and CDR2 sequences are KGHSH and LQKENI. The CDR3 runs 16 residues. V lost 2 bases and J lost 3; bases outside the gene matches: 2. The CDR3 DNA is TGTGCCAGCTCACCAGGACTAGCGGGGGGAAAAGAGACCCAGTACTTC. This encodes CASSPGLAGGKETQYF.

This chain links TRBV4-1 with TRBJ2-2, with a weak D call TRBD2 (5 bases). Germline CDR1 and CDR2: MGHRA and YSYEKL. Trimming shortened V by 0 bases and J by 4 bases, and 12 bases separated the two germline ends. This CDR3 region has 16 residues. CDR3 in amino acids: CASSQDPGSSTGELFF. CDR3 DNA: TGCGCCAGCAGCCAAGACCCGGGAAGTAGCACCGGGGAGCTGTTTTTT.

The chain joins TRBV12-3 or TRBV12-4 to TRBJ2-2; no clear D gene. The CDR3 consists of 11 residues. V lost 10 bases, J lost 7 bases, and 10 bases lay in between. The DNA of the CDR3 is TGTGCCACCTCTTTAGGCGGGGAGCTGTTTTTT. It encodes CATSLGGELFF.

CDR3 nucleotide sequence: TGTGCCATCAGTGGGGAGGGAACGAACACTGAAGCTTTCTTT. Its protein is CAISGEGTNTEAFF. The V call is TRBV10-3, the J call TRBJ1-1; D remains ambiguous. This CDR3 spans 14 amino acids. V was clipped by 4 bases and J by 1 base, with 10 bases between them. Germline V CDR1 and CDR2: ENHRY, SYGVKD.

V gene TRBV5-1 combines with J gene TRBJ2-2; TRBD1 matches at 9 bases. Losses at the gene ends were 4 bases for V and 3 bases for J; bases not matched to a gene: 10. The CDR3 spans 17 residues. Germline values: CDR1 SGHRS, CDR2 YFSETQ. The chain's CDR3 is CASSGGPGQGDTGELFF. The CDR3 DNA is TGCGCCAGCAGCGGGGGACCGGGACAGGGAGACACCGGGGAGCTGTTTTTT. Full variable domain (remainder filled in from reference TRBV5-1 and TRBJ2-2): KAGVTQTPRYLIKTRGQQVTLSCSPISGHRSVSWYQQTPGQGLQFLFEYFSETQRNKGNFPGRFSGRQFSNSRSEMNVSTLELGDSALYLCASSGGPGQGDTGELFFGEGSRLTVL.

CDR3 DNA sequence: TGTGCCAGCAGCTCGGACAGGGTGTCGCTCACTGAAGCTTTCTTT. This gives the protein CASSSDRVSLTEAFF. This chain connects TRBV7-8 to TRBJ1-1, with 8 bases identical to TRBD1. This CDR3 is built from 15 residues. V gave up 4 bases and J gave up 4 bases; unmatched junction bases: 8. Germline CDR1 is SGHVS and CDR2 is FQNEAQ.

The V gene is TRBV7-8, the J gene TRBJ2-1, with D perhaps matching TRBD1 (6 bases). The ends were cut back, 5 bases at V and 4 bases at J, with 9 bases in the middle. The length of the CDR3 is 13 residues. Germline lookup yields CDR1 SGHVS and CDR2 FQNEAQ. The CDR3 DNA sequence: TGTGCCAGCAGCCTAGGACAGTACAATGAGCAGTTCTTC. Translated: CASSLGQYNEQFF.

Here the CDR3 reads CSVHRGQGKRDGYTF. CDR3 nucleotides: TGCAGCGTTCATCGGGGACAGGGGAAGCGGGATGGCTACACCTTC. The chain recombines TRBV29-1 with TRBJ1-2; 10 bases match TRBD1. Per germline, CDR1 SQVTM and CDR2 ANQGSEA. The junction had 12 bases not matched to a gene; V was cut back by 5 bases and J by 6 bases. This CDR3 has 15 residues.

This rearrangement joins TRBV7-9 to TRBJ1-2; maybe TRBD1 (6 bases). V shed 1 base and J shed 5 bases, with 17 bases lying between them. This CDR3 is built from 16 residues. Looked up from germline, CDR1 is SEHNR and CDR2 is FQNEAQ (reference sequence). The DNA of the CDR3 is TGTGCCAGCAGCTTAGTCGGGCAGGGGAAGGGTTATGGCTACACCTTC. Protein sequence: CASSLVGQGKGYGYTF.

The genes are TRBV7-2 and TRBJ1-5; no clear D gene. CDR3 length: 13 amino acids. V gave up 1 base and J gave up 7 bases, with 8 bases separating them. Germline-derived CDR1 and CDR2 are SGHTA and FQGNSA. In nucleotides, the CDR3 is TGTGCCAGCAGCTTAGGGGCACAACAGCCCCAGCATTTT. Protein: CASSLGAQQPQHF.

CDR3 DNA: TGCGCCAGCAGCAAGGGTGGTGGCTACACCTTC. It codes for CASSKGGGYTF. The gene calls are TRBV5-1 and TRBJ1-2, with D unresolved. The CDR3 runs to 11 residues. Trimming removed 4 bases at V and 7 bases at J, with 8 bases between. Germline assignment: CDR1 SGHRS and CDR2 YFSETQ.

The CDR3: CASGLKGAGEPDTQYF. The CDR3 nucleotides are TGTGCTAGTGGTTTGAAGGGGGCGGGGGAACCAGATACGCAGTATTTT. This sequence joins TRBV12-5 and TRBJ2-3; D assignment may be TRBD1 or TRBD2 (7 bases each). Germline CDR1 LGHNT, CDR2 FRNRAP. The CDR3 covers 16 residues. V lost 2 bases and J 4 bases, leaving 16 bases between the germline ends.

The rearrangement joins TRBV7-2 to TRBJ2-7, with 8 nucleotides matching TRBD1. Trimming at V came to 5 bases and at J to 7 bases, leaving 7 bases not matched to a gene. The germline gives CDR1 SGHTA, CDR2 FQGNSA. CDR3 length: 13 amino acids. This CDR3 reads CASSVDRVREQYF. CDR3 in DNA: TGTGCCAGCAGCGTGGACAGGGTGAGAGAGCAGTACTTC.

This chain uses TRBV9 with TRBJ1-3, with D perhaps matching TRBD1 (6 bases). CDR1 is SGDLS, CDR2 YYNGEE, per germline. This CDR3 spans 14 amino acids. Trimming shortened V by 3 bases and J by 4 bases, and 11 bases separated the two germline ends. The CDR3 DNA follows: TGTGCCAGCAGCGCAGCAGGGGTAGGAAACACCATATATTTT. It yields the protein CASSAAGVGNTIYF.

The chain carries TRBV7-6 and TRBJ2-1, with 9 bases fitting TRBD2. Losses at the gene ends were 2 bases for V and 3 bases for J; bases not matched to a gene: 2. There are 15 residues in the CDR3. Germline loops: CDR1 SGHVS, CDR2 FNYEAQ. The CDR3 DNA reads as TGTGCCAGCAGCTTAAGGACTAGCGACTACAATGAGCAGTTCTTC. It is translated as CASSLRTSDYNEQFF.

This rearrangement joins TRBV18 to TRBJ2-5; D might be TRBD1 (6 bases). This CDR3 comprises 13 residues. V shed 1 base and J shed 7 bases, with 10 bases lying between them. Germline lookup yields CDR1 KGHSH and CDR2 LQKENI. This chain's CDR3 is CASSPRVQGTQYF. Written as DNA, the CDR3 is TGTGCCAGCTCACCACGGGTACAGGGGACCCAGTACTTC.